This T cell receptor beta chain was obtained from a study of shared clonotypes between healthy human individuals. As for the study in general: The donor pool was made up of a couple of women and three men aged 18 to 49.

Findings and limits, study-wide: The donor pool, a small one, limited the genetic and exposure-history diversity represented. Rarefaction exposed incomplete sorted-subset sequencing despite large depth.

CD8 memory merged CD45RO+ cells and CCR7-negative CD45RA+ TemRA cells into one population. This clone was seen a single time. The antigen is unknown. The junction had 11 bases not matched to a gene; V was cut back by 2 bases and J by 10 bases. The CDR3 length is 15 residues. Germline V gene lookup returns CDR1 GTSNPN and CDR2 SVGIG (reference sequence). This table comes from immunoSEQ multiplex PCR, and its TCRdb copy is limited to in-frame clones, with some not included. Counted here are about 110,000 clones, 65% to 75% occurring once; the ten biggest clones make up approximately 23%. The rearrangement links TRBV30 to TRBJ1-4; 9 bases line up with TRBD1. Material for sequencing was memory CD8+ T cells sorted from blood. Described subset: CD45RO+ cells pooled with CCR7-negative TemRA cells. This clonotype was obtained from a woman aged 25 to 39 in good health. The CDR3 is CAWSTHGTGSGKLFF. The DNA of the CDR3 is TGTGCCTGGAGTACTCACGGGACAGGGAGCGGAAAACTGTTTTTT.